Sequencing of this T cell receptor beta chain was carried out in a study of blood T cells in healthy people across ages. Study outcomes and limitations: Diversity was higher, and naive CD4+ cells more numerous, in long-lived donors than in aged donors. Possibly confounding the expanded clonotype changes was the fact that donor CMV status was unknown.

The second PCR ran about 6 to 11 cycles with a sample-barcoded 5' primer and J-beta primers. Each CDR3 protein is one row after TCRdb ran MiXCR on the 5' RACE reads. The sample contains about 800,000 distinct CDR3 sequences, just under 25% of which appear only once. In this sample, this clonotype turned up a few times. Its antigen is still unknown. CDR1 and CDR2 (germline): SNHLY, FYNNEI. The CDR3 totals 15 residues. The germline V and J ends were trimmed by 7 bases and 0 bases, with 13 bases remaining between them. These records were also assigned to another study, of T cells of mothers and their children. That source notes: A second PCR was performed with the M1S primer. This primer added sample barcodes and 2-4 random nucleotides.

Source material: blood. The sequence was obtained from a boy aged 10-17 years in good health. This rearrangement joins TRBV2 to TRBJ1-5; TRBD1 is a possible D gene (5 bases). The CDR3 loop reads CASTFDRLSNQPQHF. The CDR3 DNA sequence: TGTGCCAGCACCTTCGACAGACTTAGCAATCAGCCCCAGCATTTT.